The 30 T cell receptor beta chains reported below all come from one sample, sequenced in a study of chemoradiotherapy in HPV16-positive cancers. Profiling relied on immunoSEQ multiplex PCR, and the TCRdb table lists in-frame clones only, not all of them. The table includes about 1,600 clones, approximately 86% detected once. The sequencing used tumor tissue, collected from a patient who underwent chemoradiotherapy. The receptor source for this set is a human donor with HPV-associated anogenital cancer.

This clone came up once. The rearrangement links TRBV2 to TRBJ1-1; TRBD1 matches at 8 bases. From germline, CDR1 is SNHLY and CDR2 FYNNEI. The CDR3 loop spans 16 amino acids. With 5 bases clipped from V and 2 bases from J, the junction kept 10 bases outside the gene matches. For the CDR3, the DNA is TGTGCCAGCAGTAGGAAAAGACAGGGGCTCAACACTGAAGCTTTCTTT. Protein sequence: CASSRKRQGLNTEAFF.

The gene calls are TRBV5-1 and TRBJ1-6, with D perhaps TRBD1 (6 bases). The CDR3 is made up of 16 amino acids. Germline loops: CDR1 SGHRS, CDR2 YFSETQ. Deletions cut 4 bases from V and 7 bases from J, with 18 bases between. Here the CDR3 DNA reads TGCGCCAGCAGCCATGGCACACAGGGTTGGAATTCACCCCTCCACTTT. It encodes CASSHGTQGWNSPLHF.

The chain couples TRBV21-1 to TRBJ2-7; no DNA check was done on the table's D call, TRBD2. TRBV21-1 represents a pseudogene. This CDR3 is 15 amino acids long. The CDR3 reads CASSPRASGSYEQYF. CDR3 coding DNA: TGTGCCAGCAGTCCTCGGGCTAGCGGGAGCTACGAGCAGTACTTC.

This chain connects TRBV6-6 to TRBJ1-5; the D is unclear. The CDR3 is made up of 15 amino acids. CDR1 is MNHNY, CDR2 SVGAGI, per germline (reference sequence). V dropped 2 bases and J dropped 6 bases, with 14 bases sitting between them. The CDR3, as DNA: TGTGCCAGCAGTTACGAGCCCCGGGAGGGTCAGCCCCAGCATTTT. The encoded protein is CASSYEPREGQPQHF.

J is TRBJ1-2 and V is TRBV4-1; TRBD1 might be the D (5 bases). The CDR3 contains 15 residues. CDR1 and CDR2 from the germline V gene are MGHRA and YSYEKL. Trimming took 1 base from V and 0 from J, leaving 9 bases between them. CDR3 DNA sequence: TGCGCCAGCAGCCAAGGGGGGGGAGCTAACTATGGCTACACCTTC. Its translation: CASSQGGGANYGYTF.

This clone is a singleton in its sample. V is TRBV5-6 and J is TRBJ2-5; 8 bases map to TRBD2. The CDR3 covers 15 residues. The V segment lost 3 bases and the J segment 4 bases; nucleotides outside the gene matches: 8. From germline, CDR1 is SGHDT and CDR2 YYEEEE. The CDR3 spells CASSYRGGRRETQYF. The CDR3 DNA follows: TGTGCCAGCAGCTACCGCGGGGGGCGGAGAGAGACCCAGTACTTC.

The V call is TRBV7-2, the J call TRBJ1-2; D is unresolved. V lost 4 bases to trimming and J lost 5 bases, with 14 bases between them. The CDR3 has 14 residues. CDR1 and CDR2 from the germline V gene are SGHTA and FQGNSA. The CDR3 spells CASSSDWSSYGYTF. The CDR3 DNA is TGTGCCAGCAGCTCGGACTGGAGCTCATATGGCTACACCTTC.

The chain has TRBV27 and TRBJ1-1; unclear D gene. Germline loops: CDR1 MNHEY, CDR2 SMNVEV (reference sequence). This CDR3 is built from 14 residues. V lost 4 bases, J lost 3 bases, and 12 bases lay in between. CDR3 region: CASSSGLRDTEAFF. The CDR3 DNA sequence: TGTGCCAGCAGTTCTGGACTCCGGGACACTGAAGCTTTCTTT.

This clone was observed a few times. The chain couples TRBV11-2 to TRBJ2-2; a weak D match, TRBD2 (6 bases). CDR3 length: 15 residues. Germline V gene lookup returns CDR1 SGHAT and CDR2 FQNNGV. The V gene lost 0 bases and the J gene lost 7 bases, with 12 bases spanning the gap. CDR3 bases: TGTGCCAGCAGCTTAGATCTCGGGAGACTCGGGGAGCTGTTTTTT. It translates to CASSLDLGRLGELFF.

The V call is TRBV30, the J call TRBJ1-3, with D possibly matching TRBD1 (6 bases). The ends were cut back, 4 bases at V and 6 bases at J, with 13 bases in the middle. The CDR3 is 13 amino acids. CDR1 is GTSNPN and CDR2 is SVGIG in the germline V gene (reference sequence). The CDR3 DNA reads as TGTGCCTGGACTGGGGGGCTTTTAAACACCATATATTTT. Amino acid sequence: CAWTGGLLNTIYF.

The chain recombines TRBV19 with TRBJ2-7; D is perhaps TRBD2 (5 bases). The V and J ends lost 3 bases and 6 bases respectively, with 12 bases between them. Germline lookup yields CDR1 LNHDA and CDR2 SQIVND (reference sequence). The CDR3 is made up of 13 amino acids. Written as DNA, the CDR3 is TGTGCCAGTAGTATTCCGGGTCGGGGCGAGCAGTACTTC. It codes for CASSIPGRGEQYF.

The chain uses TRBV10-3 and TRBJ2-1; 11 bases map to TRBD2. This CDR3 region has 16 residues. CDR1 ENHRY and CDR2 SYGVKD come from the germline V gene. Trimming took 4 bases from V and 12 from J; bases not matched to a gene: 14. In nucleotides, the CDR3 is TGTGCCATCAGTGCACTAGCGGGGGTACCGTTATTTGTGCAGTTCTTC. The encoded protein is CAISALAGVPLFVQFF.

V gene TRBV7-2 combines with J gene TRBJ1-5; D is unresolved. Germline values: CDR1 SGHTA, CDR2 FQGNSA. V was shortened by 1 base and J by 4 bases, with 8 bases between the two germline ends. This CDR3 has 14 residues. The CDR3 nucleotides are TGTGCCAGCAGCTTAGTGGCGGGAAATCAGCCCCAGCATTTT. Protein sequence: CASSLVAGNQPQHF.

This clone turned up a few times. V and J are TRBV19 and TRBJ2-7, with 8 bases fitting TRBD2. V shed 1 base, J shed 3 bases, and the junction held 8 bases outside the gene matches. The CDR3 extends over 16 amino acids. Germline V CDR1 and CDR2: LNHDA, SQIVND (reference sequence). Here the CDR3 DNA reads TGTGCCAGTAGTATAGGAGCGGGAGTGACCGTCTACGAGCAGTACTTC. This sequence encodes CASSIGAGVTVYEQYF.

This chain uses TRBV6-5 with TRBJ1-2; 7 bases align to TRBD1. The trim removed 6 bases at V and 4 bases at J, leaving 5 bases unmatched. From germline, CDR1 is MNHEY and CDR2 SVGAGI. This CDR3 is 13 amino acids long. The CDR3 coding sequence is TGTGCCAGCAGGCAGGGGGGGGTCTATGGCTACACCTTC. It specifies CASRQGGVYGYTF.

The chain carries TRBV5-1 and TRBJ2-7; the match to TRBD1 covers 9 bases. The trim removed 2 bases at V and 0 bases at J, leaving 6 bases unmatched. This CDR3 has 16 residues. Germline-derived CDR1 and CDR2 are SGHRS and YFSETQ. CDR3 amino acids: CASSFAGQGSSYEQYF. The CDR3 nucleotides are TGCGCCAGCAGCTTCGCCGGACAGGGGAGCTCCTACGAGCAGTACTTC.

This sequence joins TRBV7-6 and TRBJ2-1; TRBD1 or TRBD2 may be the D gene (5 bases each). In germline, CDR1 is SGHVS, CDR2 FNYEAQ. The CDR3 runs to 22 residues. The ends were cut back, 1 base at V and 0 bases at J, with 28 bases in the middle. The CDR3 sequence is CASSLGPPPEGTGFYSYNEQFF. CDR3 nucleotides: TGTGCCAGCAGCTTAGGCCCTCCGCCAGAGGGGACCGGGTTCTACTCCTACAATGAGCAGTTCTTC.

The genes are TRBV6-5 and TRBJ2-2; D ambiguous. Trimming took off 7 bases at V and 1 base at J, with 10 bases between the two ends. The CDR3 consists of 14 residues. Germline-derived CDR1 and CDR2 are MNHEY and SVGAGI. The DNA for the CDR3 is TGTGCCAGCAAAAGAAGGCGGAACACCGGGGAGCTGTTTTTT. Its protein product is CASKRRRNTGELFF.

This rearrangement joins TRBV29-1 to TRBJ2-2; TRBD1 agrees at 8 bases. J was trimmed by 6 bases and V by 0 bases; bases with no gene match: 6. The germline V gene has CDR1 SQVTM and CDR2 ANQGSEA. The CDR3 spans 15 residues. The CDR3 here is CSVEDRQGAAGELFF. DNA of the CDR3: TGCAGCGTTGAAGATAGGCAGGGGGCCGCCGGGGAGCTGTTTTTT.

V is TRBV2 and J is TRBJ2-3; D remains unclear. V lost 6 bases, J lost 5 bases, and 15 bases lay in between. CDR1 and CDR2 from the germline V gene are SNHLY and FYNNEI. The CDR3 runs to 14 residues. CDR3: CASRWSIGEDTQYF. The CDR3, as DNA: TGTGCCAGCAGATGGTCCATAGGTGAAGATACGCAGTATTTT. Full variable domain (remainder filled in from reference TRBV2 and TRBJ2-3): EPEVTQTPSHQVTQMGQEVILRCVPISNHLYFYWYRQILGQKVEFLVSFYNNEISEKSEIFDDQFSVERPDGSNFTLKIRSTKLEDSAMYFCASRWSIGEDTQYFGPGTRLTVL.

The chain carries TRBV4-2 and TRBJ2-4, with 11 bases fitting TRBD2. The CDR3 sequence is 16 residues long. CDR1 and CDR2 (germline): LGHNA, YNFKEQ. The V gene end was trimmed by 0 bases and the J gene end by 6 bases; junction bases not matched to a gene: 4. As DNA, the CDR3 is TGTGCCAGCAGCCAAGATGACACTAGCGGGGGAAACATTCAGTACTTC. The encoded protein is CASSQDDTSGGNIQYF.

This clone was seen only a few times. The chain links TRBV18 to TRBJ1-1, with unresolved D. CDR1 is KGHSH, CDR2 LQKENI, per germline. Trimming cost V 0 bases and J 8 bases, with 13 bases left between them. This CDR3 comprises 14 residues. The CDR3: CASSPPMALGEAFF. The CDR3 DNA is TGTGCCAGCTCACCACCAATGGCCCTCGGGGAAGCTTTCTTT.

The rearrangement joins TRBV5-6 to TRBJ2-3; D is possibly TRBD1 (6 bases). The CDR3 runs 16 residues. Trimming pared 1 base from V and 2 bases from J, leaving 14 bases between. Germline V gives CDR1 SGHDT, CDR2 YYEEEE. The chain's CDR3 is CASSLYYRAHTDTQYF. CDR3 nucleotide sequence: TGTGCCAGCAGCTTGTATTACAGGGCACACACAGATACGCAGTATTTT. Full variable domain (rest looked up from reference TRBV5-6 and TRBJ2-3): DAGVTQSPTHLIKTRGQQVTLRCSPKSGHDTVSWYQQALGQGPQFIFQYYEEEERQRGNFPDRFSGHQFPNYSSELNVNALLLGDSALYLCASSLYYRAHTDTQYFGPGTRLTVL.

The chain joins TRBV10-2 to TRBJ2-1, with D possibly being TRBD1 (6 bases). The CDR3 has 16 residues. V was pared by 1 base and J by 3 bases, with 13 bases between. The germline CDR1 and CDR2 sequences are WSHSY and SAAADI. The CDR3 DNA reads TGCGCCAGCAGTGAGTTAGGGGACACGGTCTACAATGAGCAGTTCTTC. Residues: CASSELGDTVYNEQFF.

The chain carries TRBV10-3 and TRBJ2-7, with D unclear. Looked up from germline, CDR1 is ENHRY and CDR2 is SYGVKD. The V end lost 2 bases, the J end lost 6 bases, and 17 bases lay between the germline ends. The CDR3 totals 15 residues. The CDR3 DNA reads TGTGCCATCAGTGAGGTGGGCCAGAGACCCGTCGAGCAGTACTTC. Protein product: CAISEVGQRPVEQYF.

CDR3: CASGVTHEQFF. The CDR3 region has the DNA TGCGCCAGCGGGGTAACGCATGAGCAGTTCTTC. This rearrangement joins TRBV5-1 to TRBJ2-1; no reliable D call. The germline V gene encodes CDR1 SGHRS and CDR2 YFSETQ. The CDR3 is 11 residues long. The ends were cut back, 7 bases at V and 8 bases at J, with 10 bases in the middle. The whole variable domain, filled in from reference TRBV5-1 and TRBJ2-1, reads KAGVTQTPRYLIKTRGQQVTLSCSPISGHRSVSWYQQTPGQGLQFLFEYFSETQRNKGNFPGRFSGRQFSNSRSEMNVSTLELGDSALYLCASGVTHEQFFGPGTRLTVL.

This chain joins TRBV6-5 and TRBJ2-1; unclear D gene. Germline V gives CDR1 MNHEY, CDR2 SVGAGI. This CDR3 has 13 amino acids. The V end was cut by 5 bases, the J end by 5 bases, with 10 bases between. The CDR3, as DNA: TGTGCCAGCAGTCAATGGATCAACAATGAGCAGTTCTTC. Its protein is CASSQWINNEQFF.

The rearrangement links TRBV2 to TRBJ2-5; 11 bases map to TRBD1. This CDR3 has 15 amino acids. V lost 5 bases, J lost 5 bases, and 7 bases stayed unmatched. Germline CDR1 SNHLY, CDR2 FYNNEI. The CDR3 DNA is TGTGCCAGCAGTTATGGACAGGGGGCAGGGGAGACCCAGTACTTC. Amino acids: CASSYGQGAGETQYF.

The chain links TRBV6-5 to TRBJ1-2, with D maybe TRBD1 (5 bases). CDR1 and CDR2 (germline): MNHEY, SVGAGI. The V end lost 4 bases, the J end lost 7 bases, and 13 bases lay between the germline ends. This CDR3 has 13 residues. CDR3 sequence (DNA): TGTGCCAGCAGTTTACGTCAGGGAGGTGGCTACACCTTC. It is translated as CASSLRQGGGYTF.

The V and J genes are TRBV28 and TRBJ1-1; 8 bases are a match to TRBD1. The germline CDR1 and CDR2 sequences are MDHEN and SYDVKM. The CDR3 extends over 16 amino acids. V gave up 4 bases and J gave up 4 bases; unmatched junction bases: 11. The DNA for the CDR3 is TGTGCCAGCAGTTCCCATCACGGACAGGGCAGCACTGAAGCTTTCTTT. Translated, it gives CASSSHHGQGSTEAFF.